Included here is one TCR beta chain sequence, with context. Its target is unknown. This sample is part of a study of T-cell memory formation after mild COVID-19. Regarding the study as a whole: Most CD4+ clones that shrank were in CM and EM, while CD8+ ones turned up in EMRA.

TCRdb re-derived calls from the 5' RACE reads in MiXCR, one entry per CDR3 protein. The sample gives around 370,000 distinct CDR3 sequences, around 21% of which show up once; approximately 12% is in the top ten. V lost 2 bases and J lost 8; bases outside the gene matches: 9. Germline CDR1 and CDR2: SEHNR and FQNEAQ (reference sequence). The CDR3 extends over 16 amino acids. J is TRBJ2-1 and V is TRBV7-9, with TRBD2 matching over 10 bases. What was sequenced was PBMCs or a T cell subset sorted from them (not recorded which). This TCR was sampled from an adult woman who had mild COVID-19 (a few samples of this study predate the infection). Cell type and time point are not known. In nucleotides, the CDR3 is TGTGCCAGCAGCTTACGGACTAGCGGAGAAGGTCATGAGCAGTTCTTC. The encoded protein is CASSLRTSGEGHEQFF.